This T cell receptor beta chain was observed in a study of response to subunit inactivated influenza vaccine. General study results and limits: Seasonal influenza vaccination, on each occasion, was suggested by the authors to recruit few new T cells.

The V segment lost 3 bases and the J segment 7 bases; nucleotides outside the gene matches: 12. Germline V gene data show CDR1 as SGHKS and CDR2 as YYEKEE (reference sequence). The CDR3 runs to 16 residues. Via MiXCR, TCRdb re-called the RT-PCR reads, giving one row per CDR3 protein. The sample has around 470,000 distinct CDR3 sequences, around 7.7% seen once. This clonotype was observed at least ten times. Its antigen is unidentified. The input for sequencing was PBMCs from blood, taken 23 to 25 months after vaccination. This sequence joins TRBV5-5 and TRBJ2-1; 8 nucleotides align to TRBD2. The TCR comes from a man in his fifties or sixties who received an inactivated influenza vaccine. This CDR3 reads CASSSLRGGQWNEQFF. The CDR3 DNA follows: TGTGCCAGCAGCTCCCTCCGGGGGGGCCAATGGAATGAGCAGTTCTTC.